The present entry profiles one T cell receptor beta chain with its context. Measured with immunoSEQ multiplex PCR; TCRdb has only the in-frame clones, and not every one. This sample yields some 150,000 clones, of which approximately 80% are seen a single time; around an eighth belongs to the top ten. This CDR3 spans 14 amino acids. Germline V gene lookup returns CDR1 MGHRA and CDR2 YSYEKL. Trimming left V 6 bases short and J 5 bases short, with 14 bases between. The sample is drawn from a study of blood T cell repertoires in COVID-19. The source of this sequence is a woman between 55 and 75 years old with COVID-19, enrolled during active disease. The gene calls are TRBV4-1 and TRBJ1-5, with TRBD1 as a possible D gene (5 bases). The sequencing input was peripheral blood. CDR3 DNA sequence: TGCGCCAGCAGGGGCTCCAGGGATGATCAGCCCCAGCATTTT. Translation gives CASRGSRDDQPQHF.